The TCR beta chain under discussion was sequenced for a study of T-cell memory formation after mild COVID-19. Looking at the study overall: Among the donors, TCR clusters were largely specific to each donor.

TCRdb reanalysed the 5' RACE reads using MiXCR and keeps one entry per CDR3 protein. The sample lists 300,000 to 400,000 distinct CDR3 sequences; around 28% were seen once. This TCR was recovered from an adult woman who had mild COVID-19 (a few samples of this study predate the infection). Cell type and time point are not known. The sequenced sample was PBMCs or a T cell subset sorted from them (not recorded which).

CDR3 protein: CSARVWGELSYEQYF. DNA for the CDR3: TGCAGTGCTAGAGTATGGGGGGAGCTGAGTTACGAGCAGTACTTC. The chain recombines TRBV20-1 with TRBJ2-7, with D maybe TRBD2 (6 bases). The germline V gene has CDR1 DFQATT and CDR2 SNEGSKA (reference sequence). The CDR3 is 15 amino acids. V was trimmed by 1 base and J by 4 bases, leaving 17 bases between them.